This is a list of T cell receptor beta chains from one sample in a study of blood T cell repertoires in COVID-19. The assay was immunoSEQ multiplex PCR, and TCRdb's table has in-frame clones only and misses some. Here the sample spans some 37,000 clones, approximately 90% being singletons. What was sequenced was peripheral blood. These receptor sequences come from a man in his fifties or sixties in a cohort sampled during active COVID-19. Each CDR3 is given with its conserved first and last residue. Each record gives: CDR3 length, J gene, D gene, clone size, V gene, CDR3 protein, CDR3 DNA. A D gene is named only where the DNA matches it firmly. Where a row states a size, it is once, few, many or the class of an expanded clone; other rows omit it.

cdr3_length: 15
j_call: TRBJ1-2
d_call: .
clone_size: .
v_call: TRBV10-3
cdr3_aa: CAPLVVDKKNYGYTF
cdr3_nt: TGTGCCCCATTGGTCGTAGACAAGAAAAACTATGGCTACACCTTC

cdr3_length: 16
j_call: TRBJ2-3
d_call: .
clone_size: .
v_call: TRBV14
cdr3_aa: CASSQAGVYSTDTQYF
cdr3_nt: TGTGCCAGCAGCCAAGCGGGGGTTTACAGCACAGATACGCAGTATTTT

cdr3_length: 17
j_call: TRBJ1-2
d_call: .
clone_size: .
v_call: TRBV5-4
cdr3_aa: CASSLRQGNPVRKGYTF
cdr3_nt: TGTGCCAGCAGCTTGAGGCAGGGTAATCCCGTAAGGAAAGGCTACACCTTC

cdr3_length: 16
j_call: TRBJ1-2
d_call: TRBD1
clone_size: .
v_call: TRBV7-9
cdr3_aa: CASSFFLTGLGVGYTF
cdr3_nt: TGTGCCAGCAGCTTTTTCTTGACAGGGCTCGGGGTAGGCTACACCTTC

cdr3_length: 13
j_call: TRBJ2-1
d_call: .
clone_size: .
v_call: TRBV10-3
cdr3_aa: CAISEVADNEQFF
cdr3_nt: TGTGCCATCAGTGAGGTCGCGGACAATGAGCAGTTCTTC

cdr3_length: 17
j_call: TRBJ2-3
d_call: .
clone_size: .
v_call: TRBV2
cdr3_aa: CASSEAGRAGILDTQYF
cdr3_nt: TGTGCCAGCAGTGAAGCAGGAAGGGCAGGGATTTTGGATACGCAGTATTTT

cdr3_length: 12
j_call: TRBJ1-1
d_call: .
clone_size: once
v_call: TRBV4-1
cdr3_aa: CASRGEDTEAFF
cdr3_nt: TGCGCCAGCAGGGGTGAGGACACTGAAGCTTTCTTT

cdr3_length: 17
j_call: TRBJ1-2
d_call: TRBD1
clone_size: .
v_call: TRBV3-1/TRBV3-2
cdr3_aa: CASSPGTARLANYGYTF
cdr3_nt: TGTGCCAGCAGTCCCGGGACAGCTCGATTGGCTAACTATGGCTACACCTTC

cdr3_length: 15
j_call: TRBJ2-3
d_call: .
clone_size: .
v_call: TRBV28
cdr3_aa: CASSSPRASTDTQYF
cdr3_nt: TGTGCCAGCAGTTCCCCCAGGGCGAGCACAGATACGCAGTATTTT

cdr3_length: 15
j_call: TRBJ1-1
d_call: .
clone_size: .
v_call: TRBV11-1
cdr3_aa: CASSLLGMGSTEAFF
cdr3_nt: TGTGCCAGCAGCTTATTGGGGATGGGGAGTACTGAAGCTTTCTTT

cdr3_length: 13
j_call: TRBJ1-4
d_call: .
clone_size: .
v_call: TRBV12-3/TRBV12-4
cdr3_aa: CASTDTGIGKLFF
cdr3_nt: TGTGCCAGCACCGACACAGGGATCGGAAAACTGTTTTTT

cdr3_length: 17
j_call: TRBJ1-4
d_call: .
clone_size: .
v_call: TRBV30
cdr3_aa: CACARVLLTGTNEKLFF
cdr3_nt: TGTGCCTGTGCGAGGGTTCTTCTAACAGGGACTAATGAAAAACTGTTTTTT

cdr3_length: 15
j_call: TRBJ1-1
d_call: TRBD1
clone_size: .
v_call: TRBV11-2
cdr3_aa: CASSKGQGANTEAFF
cdr3_nt: TGTGCCAGCAGCAAGGGACAGGGGGCGAACACTGAAGCTTTCTTT

cdr3_length: 14
j_call: TRBJ2-1
d_call: TRBD2
clone_size: .
v_call: TRBV15
cdr3_aa: CATSTRTSGVAFFF
cdr3_nt: TGTGCCACCAGCACCCGGACTAGCGGGGTCGCATTCTTCTTC

cdr3_length: 19
j_call: TRBJ2-1
d_call: TRBD2
clone_size: .
v_call: TRBV6-1
cdr3_aa: CASSDGLLARSGSYNEQFF
cdr3_nt: TGTGCCAGCAGTGATGGTCTACTAGCGCGGAGTGGGTCCTACAATGAGCAGTTCTTC

cdr3_length: 14
j_call: TRBJ2-3
d_call: TRBD1
clone_size: .
v_call: TRBV6-5
cdr3_aa: CASSLGTGWDTQYF
cdr3_nt: TGTGCCAGCAGTTTGGGGACAGGGTGGGATACGCAGTATTTT

cdr3_length: 13
j_call: TRBJ2-7
d_call: TRBD1
clone_size: .
v_call: TRBV11-3
cdr3_aa: CAVRQGVSEEQYF
cdr3_nt: TGTGCCGTTCGACAGGGGGTATCTGAAGAGCAGTACTTC

cdr3_length: 11
j_call: TRBJ1-1
d_call: .
clone_size: .
v_call: TRBV12-3/TRBV12-4
cdr3_aa: CASSTTYRVLF
cdr3_nt: TGTGCCAGCAGTACTACCTACAGGGTCCTATTT

cdr3_length: 14
j_call: TRBJ2-5
d_call: TRBD1
clone_size: .
v_call: TRBV5-1
cdr3_aa: CASSLGTGGETQYF
cdr3_nt: TGCGCCAGCAGCTTGGGGACAGGGGGGGAGACCCAGTACTTC

cdr3_length: 17
j_call: TRBJ2-1
d_call: .
clone_size: .
v_call: TRBV7-9
cdr3_aa: CASSSRIGGGAVDEQFF
cdr3_nt: TGTGCCAGCAGCTCAAGGATCGGTGGGGGGGCCGTTGATGAGCAGTTCTTC

cdr3_length: 14
j_call: TRBJ2-3
d_call: .
clone_size: .
v_call: TRBV29-1
cdr3_aa: CSVDGLRSRDTQYF
cdr3_nt: TGCAGCGTTGACGGTCTTCGGAGTAGGGATACGCAGTATTTT

cdr3_length: 15
j_call: TRBJ1-1
d_call: TRBD1
clone_size: .
v_call: TRBV4-3
cdr3_aa: CASSHGQGLDTEAFF
cdr3_nt: TGCGCCAGCAGCCATGGACAGGGATTGGACACTGAAGCTTTCTTT

cdr3_length: 17
j_call: TRBJ2-1
d_call: TRBD2
clone_size: .
v_call: TRBV25-1
cdr3_aa: CASSDRISGRVLDEQFF
cdr3_nt: TGTGCCAGCAGTGATCGAATTAGCGGGAGGGTGCTCGATGAGCAGTTCTTC

cdr3_length: 11
j_call: TRBJ1-2
d_call: .
clone_size: .
v_call: TRBV12-3/TRBV12-4
cdr3_aa: CASRRVDGYTF
cdr3_nt: TGTGCCAGCAGGCGCGTGGATGGCTACACCTTC

cdr3_length: 18
j_call: TRBJ2-2
d_call: .
clone_size: .
v_call: TRBV27
cdr3_aa: CASSLSRDRHLLTGELFF
cdr3_nt: TGTGCCAGCAGTTTATCGCGAGACAGGCACCTTCTCACCGGGGAGCTGTTTTTT

cdr3_length: 16
j_call: TRBJ2-1
d_call: .
clone_size: once
v_call: TRBV13
cdr3_aa: CASSLTGDSSYNEQFF
cdr3_nt: TGTGCCAGCAGCTTAACAGGCGATAGCTCCTACAATGAGCAGTTCTTC

cdr3_length: 17
j_call: TRBJ2-2
d_call: .
clone_size: .
v_call: TRBV5-1
cdr3_aa: CASSFSFQGSGTGELFF
cdr3_nt: TGCGCCAGCAGCTTTTCATTTCAGGGGTCGGGCACCGGGGAGCTGTTTTTT

cdr3_length: 17
j_call: TRBJ2-2
d_call: TRBD1
clone_size: .
v_call: TRBV7-9
cdr3_aa: CASAAAVGTGDTGELFF
cdr3_nt: TGTGCCAGCGCCGCAGCAGTCGGGACAGGGGACACCGGGGAGCTGTTTTTT

cdr3_length: 14
j_call: TRBJ2-2
d_call: .
clone_size: .
v_call: TRBV30
cdr3_aa: CAWSAGTPPGELFF
cdr3_nt: TGTGCCTGGAGCGCCGGGACTCCCCCCGGGGAGCTGTTTTTT

cdr3_length: 14
j_call: TRBJ2-7
d_call: TRBD1
clone_size: .
v_call: TRBV10-3
cdr3_aa: CAISGTGTGVEQYF
cdr3_nt: TGTGCCATCAGTGGGACCGGGACAGGGGTTGAGCAGTACTTC

cdr3_length: 19
j_call: TRBJ2-2
d_call: TRBD2
clone_size: .
v_call: TRBV10-1
cdr3_aa: CASSVKGLAGRRATGELFF
cdr3_nt: TGCGCCAGCAGTGTGAAGGGACTAGCGGGGCGAAGGGCCACCGGGGAGCTGTTTTTT

cdr3_length: 16
j_call: TRBJ2-3
d_call: .
clone_size: once
v_call: TRBV9
cdr3_aa: CASSALGTQSTDTQYF
cdr3_nt: TGTGCCAGCAGCGCCCTCGGGACACAGTCCACAGATACGCAGTATTTT

cdr3_length: 13
j_call: TRBJ2-3
d_call: .
clone_size: .
v_call: TRBV13
cdr3_aa: CASSFSVLDTQYF
cdr3_nt: TGTGCCAGCAGCTTCTCTGTGTTGGATACGCAGTATTTT

cdr3_length: 17
j_call: TRBJ2-3
d_call: TRBD2
clone_size: .
v_call: TRBV7-9
cdr3_aa: CASSSTGTSGSADTQYF
cdr3_nt: TGTGCCAGCAGCTCAACGGGGACTAGCGGGAGTGCAGATACGCAGTATTTT

cdr3_length: 15
j_call: TRBJ2-5
d_call: .
clone_size: .
v_call: TRBV5-1
cdr3_aa: CASGLEYWLRETQYF
cdr3_nt: TGCGCCAGCGGCCTCGAGTACTGGTTGCGGGAGACCCAGTACTTC

cdr3_length: 15
j_call: TRBJ2-1
d_call: TRBD2
clone_size: few
v_call: TRBV6-4
cdr3_aa: CASSPLAGASNEQFF
cdr3_nt: TGTGCCAGCAGCCCACTAGCGGGGGCCAGCAATGAGCAGTTCTTC

cdr3_length: 14
j_call: TRBJ2-7
d_call: .
clone_size: .
v_call: TRBV4-1
cdr3_aa: CASSPIRGNYEQYF
cdr3_nt: TGCGCCAGCAGCCCGATCAGGGGTAACTACGAGCAGTACTTC

cdr3_length: 16
j_call: TRBJ2-7
d_call: TRBD1
clone_size: once
v_call: TRBV6-5
cdr3_aa: CASSYRYRGTGAEQYF
cdr3_nt: TGTGCCAGCAGTTACAGGTATAGGGGGACAGGGGCCGAGCAGTACTTC

cdr3_length: 16
j_call: TRBJ1-6
d_call: TRBD1
clone_size: .
v_call: TRBV4-3
cdr3_aa: CASSPGLRQGGSPLHF
cdr3_nt: TGCGCCAGCAGCCCGGGGCTTCGACAGGGTGGGTCACCCCTCCACTTT

cdr3_length: 14
j_call: TRBJ2-6
d_call: .
clone_size: .
v_call: TRBV20-1
cdr3_aa: CSASTSSGANVLTF
cdr3_nt: TGCAGTGCTAGTACGAGCTCTGGGGCCAACGTCCTGACTTTC

cdr3_length: 15
j_call: TRBJ2-1
d_call: .
clone_size: .
v_call: TRBV5-6
cdr3_aa: CASSLGSVTANEQFF
cdr3_nt: TGTGCCAGCAGCTTGGGCAGCGTGACGGCCAATGAGCAGTTCTTC

cdr3_length: 11
j_call: TRBJ2-2
d_call: .
clone_size: .
v_call: TRBV25-1
cdr3_aa: CASEIWGELFF
cdr3_nt: TGTGCCAGCGAGATTTGGGGGGAGCTGTTTTTT